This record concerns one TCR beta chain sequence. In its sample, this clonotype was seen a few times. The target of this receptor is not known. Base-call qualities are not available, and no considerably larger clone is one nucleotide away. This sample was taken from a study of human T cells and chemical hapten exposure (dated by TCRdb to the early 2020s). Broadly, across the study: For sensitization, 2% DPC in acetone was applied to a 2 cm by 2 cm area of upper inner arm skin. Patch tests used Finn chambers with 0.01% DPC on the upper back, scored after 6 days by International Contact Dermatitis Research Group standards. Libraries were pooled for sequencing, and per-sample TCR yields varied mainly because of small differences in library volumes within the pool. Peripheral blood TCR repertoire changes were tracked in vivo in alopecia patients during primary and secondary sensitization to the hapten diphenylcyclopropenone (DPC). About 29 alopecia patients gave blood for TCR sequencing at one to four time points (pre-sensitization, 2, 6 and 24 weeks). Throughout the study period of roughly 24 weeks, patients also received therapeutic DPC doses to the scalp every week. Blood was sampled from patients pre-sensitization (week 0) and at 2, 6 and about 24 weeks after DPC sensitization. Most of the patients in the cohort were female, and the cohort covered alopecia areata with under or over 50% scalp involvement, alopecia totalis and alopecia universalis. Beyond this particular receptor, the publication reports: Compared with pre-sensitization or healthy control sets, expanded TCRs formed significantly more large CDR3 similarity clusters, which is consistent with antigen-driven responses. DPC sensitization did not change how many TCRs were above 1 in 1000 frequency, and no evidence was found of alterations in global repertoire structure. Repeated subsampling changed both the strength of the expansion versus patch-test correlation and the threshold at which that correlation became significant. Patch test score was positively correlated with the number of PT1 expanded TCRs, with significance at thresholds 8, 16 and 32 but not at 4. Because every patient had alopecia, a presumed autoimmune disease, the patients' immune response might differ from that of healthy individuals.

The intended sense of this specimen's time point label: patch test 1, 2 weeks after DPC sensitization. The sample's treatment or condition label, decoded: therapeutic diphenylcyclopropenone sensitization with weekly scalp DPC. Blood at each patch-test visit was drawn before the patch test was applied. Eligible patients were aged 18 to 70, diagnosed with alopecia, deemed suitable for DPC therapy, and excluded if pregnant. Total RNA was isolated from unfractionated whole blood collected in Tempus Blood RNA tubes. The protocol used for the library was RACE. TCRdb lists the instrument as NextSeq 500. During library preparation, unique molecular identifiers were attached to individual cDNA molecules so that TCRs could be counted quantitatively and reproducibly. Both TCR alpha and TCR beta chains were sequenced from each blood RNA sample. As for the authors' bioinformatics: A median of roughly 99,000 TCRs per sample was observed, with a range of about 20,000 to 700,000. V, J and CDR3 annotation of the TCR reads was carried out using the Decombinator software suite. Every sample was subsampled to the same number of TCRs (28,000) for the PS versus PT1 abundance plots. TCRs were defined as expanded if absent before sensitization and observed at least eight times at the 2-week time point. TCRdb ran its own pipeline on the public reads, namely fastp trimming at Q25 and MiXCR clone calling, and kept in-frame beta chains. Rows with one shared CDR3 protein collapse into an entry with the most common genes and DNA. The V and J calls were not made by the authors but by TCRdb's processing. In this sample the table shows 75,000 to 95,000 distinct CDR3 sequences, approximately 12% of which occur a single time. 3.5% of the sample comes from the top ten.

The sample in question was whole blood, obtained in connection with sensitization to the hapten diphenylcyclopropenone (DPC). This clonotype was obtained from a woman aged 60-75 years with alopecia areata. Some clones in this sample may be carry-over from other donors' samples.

The encoded CDR3 is CASSQGLANTGELFF. Here is the DNA: TGTGCCAGCAGCCAAGGACTAGCGAACACCGGGGAGCTGTTTTTT. The V and J segments used are TRBV3-1 and TRBJ2-2; TRBD2 is a possible D gene, resting on 6 matching bases. The germline V gene (reference sequence) supplies CDR1 LGHDT and CDR2 YNNKEL. From its cysteine to its phenylalanine, the CDR3 spans 15 amino acids. The read is trimmed to its CDR3 DNA, 45 bases read in frame from base 1. V loses 1 base of germline sequence and J loses 0 bases, and the interval between the two ends is 6 bases.